This T cell receptor beta chain was sequenced during a study of cytomegalovirus exposure and HLA in healthy donors. Study-level results: Researchers catalogued over 150 TCR beta chains as cytomegalovirus-associated.

About this clone: The antigen remains undetermined.

The germline V gene encodes CDR1 LNHDA and CDR2 SQIVND (reference sequence). This CDR3 contains 15 residues. The J segment lost 7 bases and the V segment lost 5 bases, leaving 12 bases of the junction unmatched. Primers included in the PCR were 60 Vbeta and 13 Jbeta primers. Using immunoSEQ multiplex PCR, the repertoire was profiled, and TCRdb retains in-frame clones only, with some absent. The table shows 110,000 to 150,000 clones, with 60% to 80% occurring only once. The TCR was taken from a male donor in good health and CMV-seronegative. This chain links TRBV19 with TRBJ2-7; 9 bases are a match to TRBD1. Specimen: PBMCs. CDR3 region: CASSSQGAARREQYF. In DNA form, the CDR3 reads TGTGCCAGTAGTTCACAGGGGGCCGCTCGGAGAGAGCAGTACTTC.